The following is a T cell receptor (beta chain) sequence with its context. The antigen remains undetermined. Assay used: immunoSEQ multiplex PCR; TCRdb lists only in-frame clones, some missing. The data contain about 190,000 clones, around 90% of them singletons. These data originate in a study of T cell responses to AZD1222 COVID-19 vaccine. General observations from the study: Only after the peak T cell response were repertoires sampled. Rises in breadth and depth of Spike-specific TCRs came after two AZD1222 doses. The number of AZD1222 recipients seropositive at baseline was only 5 to 7.

Trimming removed 4 bases from V and 2 bases from J, with 15 bases in between. Germline V gene sequence: CDR1 SGDLS, CDR2 YYNGEE. CDR3 length: 15 amino acids. This chain uses TRBV9 with TRBJ2-5; either TRBD1 or TRBD2 may fit D (6 bases each). The sample in question was peripheral blood, obtained on day 0 of AZD1222 vaccination. This clonotype was sampled from an adult in good health. The CDR3 nucleotides are TGTGCCAGCAGCCCCCGCAGGAGGGGGCAAGAGACCCAGTACTTC. Translated, it gives CASSPRRRGQETQYF.